One sample yielded the 9 T cell receptor beta chains listed below, sequenced in a study of shared clonotypes between healthy human individuals. Assay: immunoSEQ multiplex PCR; the TCRdb copy retains only in-frame clones and omits some. The table lists 490,000 or so clones, roughly 85% of them singletons, with 9.5% to 15% in the top ten. The sample comprised PBMCs. The receptors come from a woman in her thirties or forties in good health. Some clones in this sample may be carry-over from other donors' samples.

This clone was detected once. Distinct nucleotide sequences in the sample also encode this CDR3. The chain carries TRBV5-1 and TRBJ2-3; D gene unclear. V was shortened by 0 bases and J by 6 bases, with 8 bases between the two germline ends. CDR1 and CDR2 (germline): SGHRS, YFSETQ. The CDR3 covers 13 residues. The CDR3: CASSLDSADTQYF. The CDR3 DNA reads as TGCGCCAGCAGCTTGGATTCAGCGGATACGCAGTATTTT.

V gene TRBV27 combines with J gene TRBJ1-3; D may be TRBD1 (6 bases). The CDR3 runs to 14 residues. Germline assignment: CDR1 MNHEY and CDR2 SMNVEV (reference sequence). V was cut by 10 bases and J by 3 bases, with 16 bases left in between. The CDR3 DNA is TGTGCCACCAGAAGCGGGGGCGGTGGAAACACCATATATTTT. Translation gives CATRSGGGGNTIYF.

J is TRBJ1-4 and V is TRBV7-6; tentatively, D is TRBD1 (6 bases). The CDR3 sequence is 14 residues long. Germline assignment: CDR1 SGHVS and CDR2 FNYEAQ. V shed 5 bases and J shed 8 bases, with 15 bases lying between them. This chain's CDR3 is CASSPWTEGEKLFF. The CDR3 DNA is TGTGCCAGCAGCCCCTGGACAGAGGGGGAAAAACTGTTTTTT.

V gene TRBV7-9 combines with J gene TRBJ2-5, with D uncertain. The CDR3 is 15 residues long. Germline V gene sequence: CDR1 SEHNR, CDR2 FQNEAQ (reference sequence). V lost 3 bases and J lost 5, with 16 bases in between. The CDR3 loop reads CASSFLAQELETQYF. The CDR3 DNA reads as TGTGCCAGCAGCTTTCTTGCTCAGGAACTTGAGACCCAGTACTTC.

V is TRBV7-8 and J is TRBJ2-1, with D maybe TRBD2 (6 bases). Looked up from germline, CDR1 is SGHVS and CDR2 is FQNEAQ. Trimming shortened V by 4 bases and J by 5 bases, and 15 bases separated the two germline ends. This CDR3 contains 15 residues. As DNA, the CDR3 is TGTGCCAGCAGCTCCCAGGGAGGACTCGACAATGAGCAGTTCTTC. It translates to CASSSQGGLDNEQFF. The full variable domain, in which reference TRBV7-8 and TRBJ2-1 provide the parts outside the CDR3, is GAGVSQSPRYKVAKRGQDVALRCDPISGHVSLFWYQQALGQGPEFLTYFQNEAQLDKSGLPSDRFFAERPEGSVSTLKIQRTQQEDSAVYLCASSSQGGLDNEQFFGPGTRLTVL.

The chain carries TRBV27 and TRBJ2-2; D gene uncertain. Germline values: CDR1 MNHEY, CDR2 SMNVEV (reference sequence). V shed 8 bases and J shed 5 bases, with 3 bases lying between them. The length of the CDR3 is 10 residues. CDR3: CASQTGELFF. The CDR3 DNA follows: TGTGCCAGCCAAACCGGGGAGCTGTTTTTT.

With respect to this clone: The sample has other DNA sequences that encode this CDR3 too. V is TRBV30 and J is TRBJ1-2; tentatively, D is TRBD1 (5 bases). V lost 1 base and J 2 bases, leaving 5 bases between the germline ends. This CDR3 has 12 residues. The germline V gene has CDR1 GTSNPN and CDR2 SVGIG (reference sequence). The CDR3 nucleotides read TGTGCCTGGAGTGGGGGGAACTATGGCTACACCTTC. Amino acid sequence: CAWSGGNYGYTF.

The CDR3 region has the DNA TGTGCCAGCAGTTACTCGACCTCTAATGAAAAACTGTTTTTT. This translates into CASSYSTSNEKLFF. The chain carries TRBV6-6 and TRBJ1-4; no clear D gene. Trimming shortened V by 0 bases and J by 3 bases, and 5 bases separated the two germline ends. CDR3 length: 14 amino acids. The germline CDR1 and CDR2 sequences are MNHNY and SVGAGI (reference sequence).

The rearrangement joins TRBV7-8 to TRBJ1-1; D may be TRBD1 (5 bases). CDR1 and CDR2 from the germline V gene are SGHVS and FQNEAQ. The V and J ends lost 7 bases and 10 bases respectively, with 22 bases between them. This CDR3 contains 14 residues. The CDR3 region has the DNA TGTGCCAGCACCCTATCGGACCTAACCGGGGGAGCTTTCTTT. Its protein is CASTLSDLTGGAFF.